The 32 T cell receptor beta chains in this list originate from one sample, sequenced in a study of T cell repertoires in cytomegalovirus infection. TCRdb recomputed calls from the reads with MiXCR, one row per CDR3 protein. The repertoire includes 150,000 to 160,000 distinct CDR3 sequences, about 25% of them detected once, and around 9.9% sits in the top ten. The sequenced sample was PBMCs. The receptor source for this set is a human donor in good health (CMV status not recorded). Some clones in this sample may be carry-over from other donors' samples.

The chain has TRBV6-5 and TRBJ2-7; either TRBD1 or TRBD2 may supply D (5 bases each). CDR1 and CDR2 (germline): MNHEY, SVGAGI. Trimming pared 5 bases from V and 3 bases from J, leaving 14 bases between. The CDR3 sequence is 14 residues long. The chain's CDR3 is CASSRGGSYYEQYF. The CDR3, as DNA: TGTGCCAGCAGTCGTGGGGGTAGCTACTACGAGCAGTACTTC.

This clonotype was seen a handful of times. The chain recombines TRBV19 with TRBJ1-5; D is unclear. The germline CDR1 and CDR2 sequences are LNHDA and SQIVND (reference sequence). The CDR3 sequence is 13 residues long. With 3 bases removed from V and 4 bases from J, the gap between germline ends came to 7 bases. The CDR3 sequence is CASSISVNQPQHF. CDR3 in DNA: TGTGCCAGTAGTATTTCAGTTAATCAGCCCCAGCATTTT.

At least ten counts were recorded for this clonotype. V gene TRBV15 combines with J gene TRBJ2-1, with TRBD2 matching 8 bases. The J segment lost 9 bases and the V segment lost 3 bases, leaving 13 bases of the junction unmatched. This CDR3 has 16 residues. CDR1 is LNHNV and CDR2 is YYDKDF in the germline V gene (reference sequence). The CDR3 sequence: CATSSVGGRRDPEQFF. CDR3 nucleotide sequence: TGTGCCACCAGCAGTGTTGGCGGGAGGAGGGACCCTGAGCAGTTCTTC.

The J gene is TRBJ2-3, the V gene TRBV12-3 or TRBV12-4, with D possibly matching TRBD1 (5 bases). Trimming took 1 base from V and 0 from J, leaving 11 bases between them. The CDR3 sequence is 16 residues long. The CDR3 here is CASSLEGRVSTDTQYF. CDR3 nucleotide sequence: TGTGCCAGCAGTTTAGAGGGCAGGGTGAGCACAGATACGCAGTATTTT.

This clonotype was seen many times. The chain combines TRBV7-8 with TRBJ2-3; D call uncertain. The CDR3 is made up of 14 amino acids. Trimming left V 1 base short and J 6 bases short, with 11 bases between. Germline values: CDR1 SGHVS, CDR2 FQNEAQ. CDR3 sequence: CASSLVGHEDTQYF. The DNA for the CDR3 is TGTGCCAGCAGCTTAGTTGGTCATGAGGATACGCAGTATTTT.

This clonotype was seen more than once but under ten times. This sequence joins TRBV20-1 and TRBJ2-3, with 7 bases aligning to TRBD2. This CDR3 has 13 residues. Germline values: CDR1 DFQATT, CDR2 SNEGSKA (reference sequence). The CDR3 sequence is CSRSGEGTDTQYF. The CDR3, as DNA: TGCAGCCGCTCCGGGGAGGGGACAGATACGCAGTATTTT.

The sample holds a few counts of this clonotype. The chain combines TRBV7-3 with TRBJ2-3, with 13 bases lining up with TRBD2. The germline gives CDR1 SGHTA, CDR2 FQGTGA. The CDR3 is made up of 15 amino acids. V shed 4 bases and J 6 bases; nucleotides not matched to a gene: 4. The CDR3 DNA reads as TGTGCCAGCAGCTGGACTAGCGGGGGCCCGGATACGCAGTATTTT. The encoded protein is CASSWTSGGPDTQYF.

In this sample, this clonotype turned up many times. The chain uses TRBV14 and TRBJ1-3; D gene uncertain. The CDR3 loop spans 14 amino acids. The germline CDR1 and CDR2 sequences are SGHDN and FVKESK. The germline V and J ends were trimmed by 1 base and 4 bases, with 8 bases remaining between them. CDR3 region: CASSQGPGGNTIYF. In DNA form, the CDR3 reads TGTGCCAGCAGCCAAGGACCGGGGGGAAACACCATATATTTT.

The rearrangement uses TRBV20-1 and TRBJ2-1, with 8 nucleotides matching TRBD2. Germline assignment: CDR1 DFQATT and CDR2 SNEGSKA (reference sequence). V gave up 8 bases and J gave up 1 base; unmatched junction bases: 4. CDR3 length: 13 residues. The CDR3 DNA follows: TGCAGTACGCGGGGGGCGTCCTACAATGAGCAGTTCTTC. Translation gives CSTRGASYNEQFF.

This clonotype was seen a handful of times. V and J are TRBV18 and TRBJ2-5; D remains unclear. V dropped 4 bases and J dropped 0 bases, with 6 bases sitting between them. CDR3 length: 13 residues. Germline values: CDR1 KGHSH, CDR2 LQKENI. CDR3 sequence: CASSQGNQETQYF. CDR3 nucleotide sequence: TGTGCCAGCTCACAGGGAAACCAAGAGACCCAGTACTTC.

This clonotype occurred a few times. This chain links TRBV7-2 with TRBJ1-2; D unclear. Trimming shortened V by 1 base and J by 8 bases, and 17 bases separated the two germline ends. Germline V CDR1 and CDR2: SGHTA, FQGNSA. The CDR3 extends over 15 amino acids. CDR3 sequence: CASSLVVSYTDGYTF. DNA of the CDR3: TGTGCCAGCAGCTTAGTAGTGTCTTACACCGACGGCTACACCTTC.

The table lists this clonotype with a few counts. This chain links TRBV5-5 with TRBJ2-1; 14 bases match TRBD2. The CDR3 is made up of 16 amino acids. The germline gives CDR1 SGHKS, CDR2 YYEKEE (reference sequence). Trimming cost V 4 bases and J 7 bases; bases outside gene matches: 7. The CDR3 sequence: CASSLRLAGGQNEQFF. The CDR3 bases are TGTGCCAGCAGCCTTAGACTAGCGGGGGGGCAGAATGAGCAGTTCTTC.

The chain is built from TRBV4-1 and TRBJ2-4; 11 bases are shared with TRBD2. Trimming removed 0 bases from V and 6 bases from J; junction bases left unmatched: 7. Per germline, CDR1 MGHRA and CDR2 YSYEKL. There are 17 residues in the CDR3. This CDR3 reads CASSQDGTSGMGNIQYF. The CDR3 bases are TGCGCCAGCAGCCAAGATGGGACTAGCGGAATGGGAAACATTCAGTACTTC.

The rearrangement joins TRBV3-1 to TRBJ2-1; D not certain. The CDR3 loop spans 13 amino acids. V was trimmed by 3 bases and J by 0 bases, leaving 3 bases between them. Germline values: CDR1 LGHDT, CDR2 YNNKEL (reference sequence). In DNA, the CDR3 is TGTGCCAGCAGCCAGGCCTCCTACAATGAGCAGTTCTTC. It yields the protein CASSQASYNEQFF.

The CDR3 DNA sequence: TGTGCCAGCAGCCTCACAACAGGGGGCTTAACATCTGGAAACACCATATATTTT. Protein sequence: CASSLTTGGLTSGNTIYF. The chain uses TRBV7-4 and TRBJ1-3; TRBD1 agrees at 9 bases. V trimming: 5 bases; J trimming: 1 base; junction bases outside the gene matches: 12. Germline CDR1 SGHVT, CDR2 SQSDAQ. The CDR3 sequence is 18 residues long.

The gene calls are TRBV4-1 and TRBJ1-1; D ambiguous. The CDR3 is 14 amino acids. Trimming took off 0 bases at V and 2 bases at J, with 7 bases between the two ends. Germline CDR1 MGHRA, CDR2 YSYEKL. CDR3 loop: CASSQDWSNTEAFF. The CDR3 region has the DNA TGCGCCAGCAGCCAAGATTGGAGTAACACTGAAGCTTTCTTT.

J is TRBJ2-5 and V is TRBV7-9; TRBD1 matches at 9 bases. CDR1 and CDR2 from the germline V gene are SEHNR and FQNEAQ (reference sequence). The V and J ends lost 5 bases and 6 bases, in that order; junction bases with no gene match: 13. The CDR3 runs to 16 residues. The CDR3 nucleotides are TGTGCCAGCAGCGTGACCACAGGGGGCGCTTTTCAGACCCAGTACTTC. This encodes CASSVTTGGAFQTQYF.

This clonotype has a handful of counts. CDR3 amino acids: CASNFGGFNSPLHF. The CDR3, as DNA: TGTGCCAGCAATTTCGGGGGATTTAATTCACCCCTCCACTTT. The chain recombines TRBV27 with TRBJ1-6, with D tentatively TRBD1 (5 bases). V was trimmed by 7 bases and J by 6 bases, leaving 13 bases between them. Germline-derived CDR1 and CDR2 are MNHEY and SMNVEV (reference sequence). The CDR3 extends over 14 amino acids.

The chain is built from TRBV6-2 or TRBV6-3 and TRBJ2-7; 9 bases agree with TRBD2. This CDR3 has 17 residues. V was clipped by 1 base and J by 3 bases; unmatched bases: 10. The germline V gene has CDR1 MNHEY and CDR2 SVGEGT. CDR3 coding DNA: TGTGCCAGCAGTTACTTGGCGGGAGGGCCCACTGACTACGAGCAGTACTTC. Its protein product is CASSYLAGGPTDYEQYF.

CDR3 sequence reads: CATSDWTGGTGELFF. In DNA, the CDR3 is TGTGCCACCAGTGATTGGACAGGGGGGACCGGGGAGCTGTTTTTT. The V and J genes are TRBV24-1 and TRBJ2-2, with 10 bases lining up with TRBD1. Germline V gene data show CDR1 as KGHDR and CDR2 as SFDVKD. The CDR3 runs to 15 residues. The J segment lost 5 bases and the V segment lost 2 bases, leaving 1 base of the junction unmatched.

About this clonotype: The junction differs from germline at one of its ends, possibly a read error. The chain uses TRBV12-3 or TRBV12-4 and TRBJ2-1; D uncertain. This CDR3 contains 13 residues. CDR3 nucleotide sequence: TGTGCCAGCAGTTTCGGCGGTTACAATGAGCGGTTCTTC. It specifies CASSFGGYNERFF.

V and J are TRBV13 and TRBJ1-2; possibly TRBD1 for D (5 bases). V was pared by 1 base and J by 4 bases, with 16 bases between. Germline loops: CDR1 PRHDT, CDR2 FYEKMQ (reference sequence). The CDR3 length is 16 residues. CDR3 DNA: TGTGCCAGCAGCTTAGACGGGGCCCAGGATTTCTATGGCTACACCTTC. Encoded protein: CASSLDGAQDFYGYTF.

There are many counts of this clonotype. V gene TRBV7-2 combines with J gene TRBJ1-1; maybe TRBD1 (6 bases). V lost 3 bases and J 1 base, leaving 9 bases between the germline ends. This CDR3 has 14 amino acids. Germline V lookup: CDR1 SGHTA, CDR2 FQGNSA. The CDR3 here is CASSLNRANTEAFF. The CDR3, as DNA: TGTGCCAGCAGCTTGAACAGGGCGAACACTGAAGCTTTCTTT.

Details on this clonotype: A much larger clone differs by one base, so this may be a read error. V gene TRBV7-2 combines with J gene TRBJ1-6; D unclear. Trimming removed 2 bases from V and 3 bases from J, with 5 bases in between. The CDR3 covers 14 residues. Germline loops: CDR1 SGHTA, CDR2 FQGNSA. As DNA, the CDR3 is TGTGCCAGCAGCTTAAAGGACTATAATTCACCCCTCCACTTT. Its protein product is CASSLKDYNSPLHF. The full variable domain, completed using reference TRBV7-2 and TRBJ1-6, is GAGVSQSPSNKVTEKGKDVELRCDPISGHTALYWYRQSLGQGLEFLIYFQGNSAPDKSGLPSDRFSAERTGGSVSTLTIQRTQQEDSAVYLCASSLKDYNSPLHFGNGTRLTVT.

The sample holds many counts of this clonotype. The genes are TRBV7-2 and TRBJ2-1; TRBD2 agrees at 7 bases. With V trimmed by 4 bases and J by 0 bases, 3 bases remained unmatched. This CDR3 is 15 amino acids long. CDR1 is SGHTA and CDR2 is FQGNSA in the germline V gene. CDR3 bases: TGTGCCAGCAGCTCGCTAGCGGTCTCCTACAATGAGCAGTTCTTC. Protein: CASSSLAVSYNEQFF.

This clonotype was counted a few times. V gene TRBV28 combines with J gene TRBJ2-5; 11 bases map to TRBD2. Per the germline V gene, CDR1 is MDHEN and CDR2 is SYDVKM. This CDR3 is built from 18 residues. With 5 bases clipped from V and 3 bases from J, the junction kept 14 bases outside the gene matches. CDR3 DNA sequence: TGTGCCAGCAGTCCCCCTCTAGCGGGGGGCACGAGTGAAGAGACCCAGTACTTC. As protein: CASSPPLAGGTSEETQYF.

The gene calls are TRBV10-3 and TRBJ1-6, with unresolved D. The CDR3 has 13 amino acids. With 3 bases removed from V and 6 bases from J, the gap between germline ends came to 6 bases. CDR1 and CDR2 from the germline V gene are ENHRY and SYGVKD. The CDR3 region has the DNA TGTGCCATCAGTGAACCTGGTAATTCACCCCTCCACTTT. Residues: CAISEPGNSPLHF.

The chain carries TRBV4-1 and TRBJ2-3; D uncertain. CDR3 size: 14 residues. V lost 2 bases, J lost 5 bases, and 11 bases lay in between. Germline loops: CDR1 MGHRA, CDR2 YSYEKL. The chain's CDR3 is CASSQLGDGDTQYF. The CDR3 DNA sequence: TGCGCCAGCAGCCAACTAGGAGACGGAGATACGCAGTATTTT.

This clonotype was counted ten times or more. The CDR3 DNA sequence: TGTGCCAGCAGCAAAGGGGGGACTAGCGAGTACGAGCAGTACTTC. It codes for CASSKGGTSEYEQYF. The chain employs TRBV7-2 and TRBJ2-7, with 10 bases lining up with TRBD2. Looked up from germline, CDR1 is SGHTA and CDR2 is FQGNSA. The CDR3 has 15 amino acids. V shed 5 bases and J 4 bases; nucleotides not matched to a gene: 8.

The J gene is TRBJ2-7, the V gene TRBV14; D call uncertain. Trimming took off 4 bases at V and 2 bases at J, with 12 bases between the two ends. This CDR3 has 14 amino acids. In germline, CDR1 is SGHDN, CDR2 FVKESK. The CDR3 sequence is CASSRGLVPYEQYF. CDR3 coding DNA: TGTGCCAGCAGCCGTGGGCTAGTACCCTACGAGCAGTACTTC. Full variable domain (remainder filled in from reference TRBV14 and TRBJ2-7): EAGVTQFPSHSVIEKGQTVTLRCDPISGHDNLYWYRRVMGKEIKFLLHFVKESKQDESGMPNNRFLAERTGGTYSTLKVQPAELEDSGVYFCASSRGLVPYEQYFGPGTRLTVT.

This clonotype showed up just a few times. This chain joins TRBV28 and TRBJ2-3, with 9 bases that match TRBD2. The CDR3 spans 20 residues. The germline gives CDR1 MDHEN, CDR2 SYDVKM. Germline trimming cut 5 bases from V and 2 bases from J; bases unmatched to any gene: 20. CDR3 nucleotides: TGTGCCAGCAGTCCGAGTAGCGGGGGCGTACTCCCCGAGTTCACAGATACGCAGTATTTT. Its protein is CASSPSSGGVLPEFTDTQYF.

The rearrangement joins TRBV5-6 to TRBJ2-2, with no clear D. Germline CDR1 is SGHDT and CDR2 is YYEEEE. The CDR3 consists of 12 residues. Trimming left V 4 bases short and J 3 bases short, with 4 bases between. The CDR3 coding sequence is TGTGCCAGCAGCACATACACCGGGGAGCTGTTTTTT. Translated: CASSTYTGELFF.